These T cell receptor beta chains were read from a single sample in a study of blood T cells in healthy people across ages. TCRdb re-called the 5' RACE reads through MiXCR, storing one row per CDR3 protein. The sample consists of around 1,900,000 distinct CDR3 sequences, about two fifths of them appearing once. Sequencing input: blood. Receptors originate from a human donor in good health. Each CDR3 is given with its conserved first and last residue. Fields, in order: J gene, D gene, V gene, clone size, CDR3 DNA, CDR3 protein. D genes are given only for firm matches. Expanded clones are given a class, and other clones once, few, many or no size at all.

>TRBJ2-7|TRBD1|TRBV20-1|NA
TGCAGTGCTAGGTACCCGGGACAGGGGTTCAACGAGCAGTACTTC
CSARYPGQGFNEQYF
>TRBJ1-4|TRBD1|TRBV7-9|NA
TGTGCCAGCAGCGAAAATACAGGGACAGCTAATGAAAAACTGTTTTTT
CASSENTGTANEKLFF
>TRBJ1-1|TRBD1|TRBV12-3/TRBV12-4|few
TGTGCCAGCAGTTTAGGGGCAGGGGGAGTAGCTTTCTTT
CASSLGAGGVAFF
>TRBJ1-2|NA|TRBV12-3/TRBV12-4|few
TGTGCCAGCACCTATAGGGGTGGTAGAGGCTACACCTTC
CASTYRGGRGYTF
>TRBJ2-1|NA|TRBV20-1|NA
TGCAGTGCTAGGTCCGGGGGGCTTCGCCACAATGAGCAGTTCTTC
CSARSGGLRHNEQFF
>TRBJ1-1|NA|TRBV20-1|NA
TGCAGTGCGAAGGACACCTACACTGAAGCTTTCTTT
CSAKDTYTEAFF
>TRBJ2-7|TRBD2|TRBV6-2/TRBV6-3|NA
TGTGCCAGCAGCGGCCATGGACTAGAATCCTACGAGCAGTACTTC
CASSGHGLESYEQYF
>TRBJ1-4|NA|TRBV15|NA
TGTGCCACCAGCAACAACAAGGGGGGACGTGAGAAACTGTTTTTT
CATSNNKGGREKLFF
>TRBJ2-7|NA|TRBV3-1|few
TGTGCCAGCAGCCAGTCAACTGCGGGTTCCTACGAGCAGTACTTC
CASSQSTAGSYEQYF
>TRBJ2-7|TRBD2|TRBV12-3/TRBV12-4|NA
TGTGCCAGCAGTTCCCGTGTGGGGGGGATTTCCTACGAGCAGTACTTC
CASSSRVGGISYEQYF
>TRBJ2-1|NA|TRBV7-3|NA
TGTGCCAGCAGCCAGACATCGGGTGAGCAGTTCTTC
CASSQTSGEQFF
>TRBJ2-7|NA|TRBV29-1|many
TGCAGCGTTGAGCTGACGATTTCCTACGAGCAGTACTTC
CSVELTISYEQYF
>TRBJ2-1|NA|TRBV11-2|NA
TGTGCCAGCAGCGCGGTCGGGGGCCGGAATGAGCGGTTCTTC
CASSAVGGRNERFF
>TRBJ2-1|TRBD1|TRBV12-3/TRBV12-4|NA
TGTGCCAGTTACCGGGACAGCCCCTACAATGAGCAGTTCTTC
CASYRDSPYNEQFF
>TRBJ2-1|TRBD2|TRBV4-1|NA
TGCGCCAGCAGCCCATACGGACTAGCGGGGGGCAATGAGCAGTTCTTC
CASSPYGLAGGNEQFF
>TRBJ1-1|TRBD1|TRBV29-1|NA
TGCAGCGTTATCCGGGACAGGTCGAACACTGAAGCTTTCTTT
CSVIRDRSNTEAFF
>TRBJ1-5|NA|TRBV6-2/TRBV6-3|NA
TGTGCCAGCTCTACCGAAGGGTATCAGCCCCAGCATTTT
CASSTEGYQPQHF
>TRBJ2-7|NA|TRBV5-1|NA
TGCGCCAGCAGCCTTTCTCCCGACTACGAGCAGTACTTC
CASSLSPDYEQYF
>TRBJ2-3|NA|TRBV28|few
TGTGCCAGCAGTGCCCAGACAGCTAGCACAGATACGCAGTATTTT
CASSAQTASTDTQYF
>TRBJ1-5|NA|TRBV10-3|NA
TGTGCCATCAGTGGAGGAGGGATGGGCAATCAGCCCCAGCATTTT
CAISGGGMGNQPQHF
>TRBJ2-5|TRBD2|TRBV20-1|NA
TGCAGTGTTCATAGCGGGGGGGCAGAGACCCAGTACTTC
CSVHSGGAETQYF
>TRBJ1-2|TRBD1|TRBV25-1|NA
TGTGCCAGCAGTGCTAGGGCAGGGGGCGTTTCGGGCTACACCTTC
CASSARAGGVSGYTF
>TRBJ1-1|NA|TRBV18|NA
TGTGCCAGCTCACCCTCAGAGACGGAAGCTTTCTTT
CASSPSETEAFF
>TRBJ1-2|NA|TRBV24-1|few
TGTGCCACCAGTGATTCGGACACTTTCTATGGCTACACCTTC
CATSDSDTFYGYTF